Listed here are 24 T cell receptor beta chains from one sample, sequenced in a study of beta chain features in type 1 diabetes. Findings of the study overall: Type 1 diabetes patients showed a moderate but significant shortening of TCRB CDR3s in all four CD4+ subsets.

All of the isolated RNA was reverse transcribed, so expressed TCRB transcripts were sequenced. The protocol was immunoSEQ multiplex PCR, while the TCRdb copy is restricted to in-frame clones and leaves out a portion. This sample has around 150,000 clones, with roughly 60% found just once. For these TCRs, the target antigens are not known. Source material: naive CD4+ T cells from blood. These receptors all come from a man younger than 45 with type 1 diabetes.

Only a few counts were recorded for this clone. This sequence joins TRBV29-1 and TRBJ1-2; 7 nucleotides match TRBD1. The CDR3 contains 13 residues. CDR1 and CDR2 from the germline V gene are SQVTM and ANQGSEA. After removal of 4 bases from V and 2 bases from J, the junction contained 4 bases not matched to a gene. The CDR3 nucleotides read TGCAGCGTTGGACAGGGCGCGAACTATGGCTACACCTTC. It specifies CSVGQGANYGYTF.

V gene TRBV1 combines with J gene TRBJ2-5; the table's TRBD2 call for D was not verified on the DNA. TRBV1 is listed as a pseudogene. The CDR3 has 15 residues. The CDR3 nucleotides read TGCACCAGCAGCCAAGATCTAGCGGCCCGGGAGACCCAGTACTTC. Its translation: CTSSQDLAARETQYF.

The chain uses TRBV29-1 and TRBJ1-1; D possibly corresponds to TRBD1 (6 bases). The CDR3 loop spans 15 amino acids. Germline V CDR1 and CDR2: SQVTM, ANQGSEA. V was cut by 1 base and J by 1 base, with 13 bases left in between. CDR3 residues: CSVEVVGTTNTEAFF. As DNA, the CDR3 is TGCAGCGTTGAAGTTGTAGGGACAACGAACACTGAAGCTTTCTTT. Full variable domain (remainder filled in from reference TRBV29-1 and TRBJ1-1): SAVISQKPSRDICQRGTSLTIQCQVDSQVTMMFWYRQQPGQSLTLIATANQGSEATYESGFVIDKFPISRPNLTFSTLTVSNMSPEDSSIYLCSVEVVGTTNTEAFFGQGTRLTVV.

Here the CDR3 reads CSVEDRWTSYGYTF. The CDR3 DNA follows: TGCAGCGTTGAAGATCGCTGGACGAGCTATGGCTACACCTTC. The chain has TRBV29-1 and TRBJ1-2; D is unclear. The CDR3 consists of 14 residues. Germline V CDR1 and CDR2: SQVTM, ANQGSEA. V dropped 0 bases and J dropped 4 bases, with 12 bases sitting between them.

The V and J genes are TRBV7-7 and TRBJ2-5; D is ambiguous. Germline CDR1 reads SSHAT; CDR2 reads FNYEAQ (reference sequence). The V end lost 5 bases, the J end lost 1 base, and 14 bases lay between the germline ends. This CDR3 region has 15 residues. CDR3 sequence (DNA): TGTGCCAGCAGCCCAGATCGCGCTACCCAAGAGACCCAGTACTTC. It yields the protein CASSPDRATQETQYF. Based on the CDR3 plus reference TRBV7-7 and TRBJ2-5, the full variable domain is GAGVSQSPRYKVTKRGQDVTLRCDPISSHATLYWYQQALGQGPEFLTYFNYEAQPDKSGLPSDRFSAERPEGSISTLTIQRTEQRDSAMYRCASSPDRATQETQYFGPGTRLLVL.

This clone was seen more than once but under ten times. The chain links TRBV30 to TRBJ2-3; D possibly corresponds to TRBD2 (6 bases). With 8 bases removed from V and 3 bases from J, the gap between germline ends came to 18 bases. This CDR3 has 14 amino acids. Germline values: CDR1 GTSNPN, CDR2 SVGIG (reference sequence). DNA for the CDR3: TGTGCCCGCGGAGGGGCTGGCGGGACAGATACGCAGTATTTT. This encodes CARGGAGGTDTQYF. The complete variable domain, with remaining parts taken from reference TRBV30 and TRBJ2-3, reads SQTIHQWPATLVQPVGSPLSLECTVEGTSNPNLYWYRQAAGRGLQLLFYSVGIGQISSEVPQNLSASRPQDRQFILSSKKLLLSDSGFYLCARGGAGGTDTQYFGPGTRLTVL.

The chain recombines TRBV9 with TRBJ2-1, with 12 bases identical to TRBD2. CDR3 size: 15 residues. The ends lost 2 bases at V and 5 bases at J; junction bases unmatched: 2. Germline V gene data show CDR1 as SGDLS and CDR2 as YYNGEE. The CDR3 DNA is TGTGCCAGCAGCGTCCGACTAGCGGGGGACAATGAGCAGTTCTTC. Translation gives CASSVRLAGDNEQFF.

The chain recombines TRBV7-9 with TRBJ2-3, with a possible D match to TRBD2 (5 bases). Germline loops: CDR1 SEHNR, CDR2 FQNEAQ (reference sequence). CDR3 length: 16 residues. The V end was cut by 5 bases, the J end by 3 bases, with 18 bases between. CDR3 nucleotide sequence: TGTGCCAGCAGCGCCGGACCCGGGGTCTTGACAGATACGCAGTATTTT. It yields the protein CASSAGPGVLTDTQYF.

DNA for the CDR3: TGCGCCAGCAGCCAAGGTGAATTGGGACAGGGCCGGAATCTGTACTTC. Its translation is CASSQGELGQGRNLYF. The chain has TRBV4-3 and TRBJ2-7; 9 bases match TRBD1. The CDR3 is 16 residues long. The V segment lost 1 base and the J segment 12 bases; nucleotides outside the gene matches: 16. In germline, CDR1 is LGHNA, CDR2 YSLEER.

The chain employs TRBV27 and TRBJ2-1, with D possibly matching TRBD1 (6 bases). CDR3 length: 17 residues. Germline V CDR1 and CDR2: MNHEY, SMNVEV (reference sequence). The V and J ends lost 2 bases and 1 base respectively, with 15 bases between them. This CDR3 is CASSLRKAGASYNEQFF. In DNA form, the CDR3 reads TGTGCCAGCAGTTTACGAAAGGCAGGGGCTTCCTACAATGAGCAGTTCTTC.

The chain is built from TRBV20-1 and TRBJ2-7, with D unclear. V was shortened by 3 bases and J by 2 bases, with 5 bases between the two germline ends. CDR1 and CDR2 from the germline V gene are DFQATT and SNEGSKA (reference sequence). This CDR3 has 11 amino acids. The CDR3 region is CSASKTYEQYF. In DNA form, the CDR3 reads TGCAGTGCTAGTAAAACCTACGAGCAGTACTTC.

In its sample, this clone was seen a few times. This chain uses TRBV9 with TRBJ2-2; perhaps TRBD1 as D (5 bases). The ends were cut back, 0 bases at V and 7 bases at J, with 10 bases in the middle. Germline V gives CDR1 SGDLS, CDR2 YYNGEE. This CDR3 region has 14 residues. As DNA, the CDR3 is TGTGCCAGCAGCGTAGTGTCAGGGCACGGGGAGCTGTTTTTT. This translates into CASSVVSGHGELFF.

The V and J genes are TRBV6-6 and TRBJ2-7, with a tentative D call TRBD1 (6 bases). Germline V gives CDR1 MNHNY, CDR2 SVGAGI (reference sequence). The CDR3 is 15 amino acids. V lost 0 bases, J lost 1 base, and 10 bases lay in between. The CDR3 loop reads CASSYSRQGSYEQYF. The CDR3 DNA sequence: TGTGCCAGCAGTTACTCGAGGCAGGGGTCCTACGAGCAGTACTTC.

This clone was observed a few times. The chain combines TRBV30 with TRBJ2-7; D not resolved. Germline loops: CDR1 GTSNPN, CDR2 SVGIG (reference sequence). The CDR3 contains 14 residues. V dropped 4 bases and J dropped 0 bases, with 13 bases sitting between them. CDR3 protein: CAWTVRTPSYEQYF. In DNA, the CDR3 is TGTGCCTGGACTGTCCGGACCCCCTCCTACGAGCAGTACTTC. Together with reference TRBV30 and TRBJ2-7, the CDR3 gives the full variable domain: SQTIHQWPATLVQPVGSPLSLECTVEGTSNPNLYWYRQAAGRGLQLLFYSVGIGQISSEVPQNLSASRPQDRQFILSSKKLLLSDSGFYLCAWTVRTPSYEQYFGPGTRLTVT.

CDR3 loop: CASSLVILETQYF. DNA for the CDR3: TGTGCCAGCAGCTTAGTTATCTTAGAGACCCAGTACTTC. The rearrangement uses TRBV7-8 and TRBJ2-5, with no clear D. Trimming cost V 1 base and J 4 bases, with 7 bases left between them. CDR3 length: 13 amino acids. The germline V gene encodes CDR1 SGHVS and CDR2 FQNEAQ.

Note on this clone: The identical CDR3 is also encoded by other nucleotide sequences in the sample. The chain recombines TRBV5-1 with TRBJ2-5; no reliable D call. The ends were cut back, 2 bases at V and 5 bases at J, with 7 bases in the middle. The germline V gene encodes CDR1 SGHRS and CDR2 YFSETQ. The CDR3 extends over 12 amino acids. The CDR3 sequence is CASSFSWETQYF. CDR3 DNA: TGCGCCAGCAGCTTCTCGTGGGAGACCCAGTACTTC.

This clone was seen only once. As DNA, the CDR3 is TGTGCCTGGAGTGTACTTAGGGCTGGAAACACCATATATTTT. Its translation: CAWSVLRAGNTIYF. The genes are TRBV30 and TRBJ1-3; no reliable D call. The germline CDR1 and CDR2 sequences are GTSNPN and SVGIG (reference sequence). Trimming took 0 bases from V and 2 from J, leaving 8 bases between them. CDR3 size: 14 residues.

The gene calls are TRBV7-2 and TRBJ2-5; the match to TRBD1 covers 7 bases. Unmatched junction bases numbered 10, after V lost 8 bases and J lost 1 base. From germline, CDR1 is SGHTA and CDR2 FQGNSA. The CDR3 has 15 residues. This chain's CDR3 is CASGAFTGAQETQYF. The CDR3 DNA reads TGTGCCAGCGGAGCGTTTACAGGGGCCCAAGAGACCCAGTACTTC.

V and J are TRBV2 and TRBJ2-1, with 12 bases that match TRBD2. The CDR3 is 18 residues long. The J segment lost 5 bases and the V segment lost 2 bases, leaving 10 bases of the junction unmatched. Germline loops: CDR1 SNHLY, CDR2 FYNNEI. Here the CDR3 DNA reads TGTGCCAGCAGTGAACGGTCCGGTTGGACTAGCGGGGACAATGAGCAGTTCTTC. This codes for CASSERSGWTSGDNEQFF.

This chain's CDR3 is CASSVTVLNTEAFF. In nucleotides, the CDR3 is TGTGCCAGCAGTGTAACAGTTCTGAACACTGAAGCTTTCTTT. This chain connects TRBV2 to TRBJ1-1; D unresolved. V lost 4 bases to trimming and J lost 0 bases, with 9 bases between them. CDR1 is SNHLY and CDR2 is FYNNEI in the germline V gene. There are 14 residues in the CDR3.

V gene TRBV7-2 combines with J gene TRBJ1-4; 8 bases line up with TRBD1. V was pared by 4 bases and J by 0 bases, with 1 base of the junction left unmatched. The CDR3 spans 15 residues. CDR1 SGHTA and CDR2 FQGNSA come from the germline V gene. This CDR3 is CASSSDRATNEKLFF. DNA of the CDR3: TGTGCCAGCAGCTCGGACAGGGCAACTAATGAAAAACTGTTTTTT.

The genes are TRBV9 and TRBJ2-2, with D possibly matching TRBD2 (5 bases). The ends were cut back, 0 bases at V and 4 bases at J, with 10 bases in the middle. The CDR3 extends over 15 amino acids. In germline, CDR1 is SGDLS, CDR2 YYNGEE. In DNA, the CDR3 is TGTGCCAGCAGCGTAGTTGTCGGGGTCACCGGGGAGCTGTTTTTT. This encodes CASSVVVGVTGELFF.

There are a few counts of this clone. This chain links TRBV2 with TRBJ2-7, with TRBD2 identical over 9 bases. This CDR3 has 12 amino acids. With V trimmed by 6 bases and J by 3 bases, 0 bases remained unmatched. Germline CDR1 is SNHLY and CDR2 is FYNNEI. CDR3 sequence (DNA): TGTGCCAGCAGGACTAGCGGCTACGAGCAGTACTTC. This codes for CASRTSGYEQYF.

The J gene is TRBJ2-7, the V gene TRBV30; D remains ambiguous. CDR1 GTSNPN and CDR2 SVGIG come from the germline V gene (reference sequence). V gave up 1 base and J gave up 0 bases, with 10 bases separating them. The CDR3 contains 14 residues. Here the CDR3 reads CAWSGPPGSYEQYF. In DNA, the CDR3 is TGTGCCTGGAGTGGCCCCCCTGGCTCCTACGAGCAGTACTTC.